The rows below give T cell receptor beta chains drawn from one sample of a study of CD8 T cells in ankylosing spondylitis. TCRdb fed the 5' RACE reads into MiXCR, producing one record per CDR3 protein. There are around 450,000 distinct CDR3 sequences in the sample; roughly a quarter occur only once, and 0.89% lies in the top ten. Sequenced: blood, either unsorted or a sorted T cell fraction (not recorded which). These TCRs come from a male donor with ankylosing spondylitis. Both conserved end residues are part of each CDR3. The D gene is left open where the match is weak. Clone size is given for some rows only: seen once, a few or many times, or a class if the clone is expanded.

cdr3_length,clone_size,j_call,v_call,d_call,cdr3_aa,cdr3_nt
18,.,TRBJ2-6,TRBV2,TRBD1,CASSRQGLLVAGANVLTF,TGTGCCAGCAGCCGACAGGGCCTCTTGGTAGCAGGGGCCAACGTCCTGACTTTC
16,once,TRBJ2-1,TRBV24-1,.,CATSALGQGRQDEQFF,TGTGCCACCAGTGCCCTTGGGCAGGGGAGGCAGGATGAGCAGTTCTTC
14,.,TRBJ2-7,TRBV15,TRBD1,CATSVRDRTYEQYF,TGTGCCACCAGCGTCCGGGACAGGACCTACGAGCAGTACTTC
14,.,TRBJ2-5,TRBV24-1,.,CATSDFGVQETQYF,TGTGCCACCAGTGATTTTGGCGTCCAAGAGACCCAGTACTTC
15,few,TRBJ2-2,TRBV6-5,.,CASSTDRRGTGELFF,TGTGCCAGCAGTACCGACCGCAGGGGCACCGGGGAGCTGTTTTTT
22,.,TRBJ2-5,TRBV4-1,TRBD2,CASSQDRIPQGWGGREQETQYF,TGCGCCAGCAGCCAAGATCGTATCCCCCAAGGTTGGGGCGGGAGGGAACAAGAGACCCAGTACTTC
17,.,TRBJ2-3,TRBV5-6,TRBD2,CASSLRGTSGSTDTQYF,TGTGCCAGCAGCTTGCGGGGGACTAGCGGAAGCACAGATACGCAGTATTTT
9,.,TRBJ2-7,TRBV2,TRBD1,CASGTGGLF,TGTGCCAGCGGGACAGGGGGCCTCTTC
15,few,TRBJ2-2,TRBV7-9,.,CASSLGSGDTGELFF,TGTGCCAGCAGCTTAGGGAGCGGAGACACCGGGGAGCTGTTTTTT
15,few,TRBJ2-1,TRBV20-1,TRBD2,CSAGLAGGLYNEQFF,TGCAGTGCTGGACTAGCGGGAGGGCTTTACAATGAGCAGTTCTTC
15,.,TRBJ2-3,TRBV20-1,TRBD2,CSARDSAGGTDTQYF,TGCAGTGCTAGAGATTCTGCGGGAGGGACAGATACGCAGTATTTT
15,few,TRBJ2-1,TRBV6-1,.,CASSEGGQPSNEQFF,TGTGCCAGCAGTGAAGGAGGTCAGCCGTCGAACGAGCAGTTCTTC
13,.,TRBJ2-1,TRBV18,.,CASSLIQGNEQFF,TGTGCCAGCTCACTCATTCAGGGCAATGAGCAGTTCTTC
14,.,TRBJ2-1,TRBV20-1,TRBD1,CSARGPGQDNEQFF,TGCAGTGCTAGGGGACCTGGACAGGACAATGAGCAGTTCTTC
17,many,TRBJ1-1,TRBV5-1,TRBD1,CASSLAGQGAGNTEAFF,TGCGCCAGCAGCTTGGCTGGACAGGGGGCCGGGAACACTGAAGCTTTCTTT
14,few,TRBJ2-1,TRBV5-5,TRBD2,CASSAGLAEGRKFF,TGTGCCAGCAGCGCGGGACTAGCGGAGGGGAGGAAGTTCTTC
16,few,TRBJ2-1,TRBV5-1,TRBD1,CASSLFAGQGYNEQFF,TGCGCCAGCAGCTTGTTCGCGGGACAGGGATACAATGAGCAGTTCTTC
14,few,TRBJ1-4,TRBV5-5,.,CASSFGRRNEKLFF,TGTGCCAGCAGCTTCGGCCGGCGTAATGAAAAACTGTTTTTT
13,few,TRBJ1-1,TRBV4-1,.,CASSPLGGPEAFF,TGCGCCAGCAGCCCCCTTGGAGGGCCCGAAGCTTTCTTT
15,.,TRBJ1-6,TRBV5-1,.,CASSLDSADNSPLHF,TGCGCCAGCAGCCTGGACAGCGCTGATAATTCACCCCTCCACTTT
15,few,TRBJ2-5,TRBV12-3/TRBV12-4,.,CASRLRGAGQETQYF,TGTGCCAGCAGACTCCGGGGGGCTGGGCAAGAGACCCAGTACTTC
13,few,TRBJ1-2,TRBV12-3/TRBV12-4,.,CASRPQGPLGYTF,TGTGCCAGCAGACCGCAGGGGCCTCTCGGCTACACCTTC
11,many,TRBJ1-1,TRBV12-3/TRBV12-4,.,CASRGGTEAFF,TGTGCCAGCCGAGGGGGCACTGAAGCTTTCTTT
16,few,TRBJ2-3,TRBV9,TRBD2,CASSGSTSGRTDTQYF,TGTGCCAGCAGCGGTTCAACGAGCGGGAGAACAGATACGCAGTATTTT
14,.,TRBJ1-1,TRBV29-1,.,CSVATDPGDTEAFF,TGCAGCGTCGCGACAGACCCGGGAGACACTGAAGCTTTCTTT
14,.,TRBJ1-5,TRBV5-6,TRBD1,CASSLVGGAEPQHF,TGTGCCAGCAGCTTGGTAGGGGGCGCGGAGCCCCAGCATTTT
16,.,TRBJ2-1,TRBV7-9,TRBD1,CASSDPGQGLYNEQFF,TGTGCCAGCAGCGATCCGGGACAGGGCCTCTACAATGAGCAGTTCTTC
14,few,TRBJ1-1,TRBV5-1,.,CASRLRTENTEAFF,TGCGCCAGCAGATTAAGGACAGAGAACACTGAAGCTTTCTTT
11,.,TRBJ2-1,TRBV11-3,.,CASSRQALQFF,TGTGCCAGCAGCCGACAGGCCCTACAGTTCTTC
16,few,TRBJ2-2,TRBV12-3/TRBV12-4,.,CASSLARTAYTGELFF,TGTGCCAGCAGTTTAGCACGAACAGCTTACACCGGGGAGCTGTTTTTT
18,few,TRBJ2-7,TRBV18,TRBD2,CASSPPVTSGRAVYEQYF,TGTGCCAGCTCACCACCAGTAACTAGCGGGAGGGCCGTTTACGAGCAGTACTTC
14,.,TRBJ1-1,TRBV20-1,TRBD1,CSARGDRVNTEAFF,TGCAGTGCTAGGGGAGACAGGGTGAACACTGAAGCTTTCTTT
14,few,TRBJ2-5,TRBV20-1,TRBD1,CSAVSGQGQETQYF,TGCAGTGCCGTCTCCGGACAGGGACAAGAGACCCAGTACTTC
12,.,TRBJ2-5,TRBV20-1,.,CSASMVQETQYF,TGCAGTGCTAGTATGGTTCAAGAGACCCAGTACTTC
14,few,TRBJ2-1,TRBV11-1,.,CASSFGLGATGQFF,TGTGCCAGCAGCTTCGGGCTCGGGGCCACTGGGCAGTTCTTC
14,.,TRBJ2-1,TRBV12-3/TRBV12-4,.,CASSWGDRRREQFF,TGTGCCAGCAGTTGGGGGGACCGACGCCGTGAGCAGTTCTTC
14,few,TRBJ2-7,TRBV5-1,TRBD2,CASSWSGSSYEQYF,TGCGCCAGCAGCTGGAGCGGGAGCTCCTACGAGCAGTACTTC